Presented here are 29 T cell receptor beta chains from one specimen sequenced in a study of shared clonotypes between healthy human individuals. Generated by immunoSEQ multiplex PCR, the TCRdb table keeps only in-frame clones and is missing some. The profile shows some 530,000 clones, around 73% of them singletons. The sequenced material came from PBMCs. These receptors all stem from a woman between 40 and 50 years old in good health. Some clones in this sample may be carry-over from other donors' samples.

The chain uses TRBV11-3 and TRBJ2-1; 7 bases agree with TRBD2. Germline V gives CDR1 SGHNT, CDR2 YENEEA. The CDR3 spans 15 residues. V lost 6 bases and J lost 9; bases outside the gene matches: 14. CDR3 sequence (DNA): TGTGCCAGCAGTCCCGCCCCTACCGGGAGGAGTGAGCAGTTCTTC. It specifies CASSPAPTGRSEQFF.

The chain recombines TRBV25-1 with TRBJ2-5; D might be TRBD1 (6 bases). The CDR3 loop spans 18 amino acids. Trimming removed 1 base at V and 3 bases at J, with 21 bases between. The germline CDR1 and CDR2 sequences are MGHDK and SYGVNS. The CDR3 protein is CASSEWLEGGLREETQYF. CDR3 DNA: TGTGCCAGCAGTGAATGGCTAGAAGGGGGATTAAGGGAAGAGACCCAGTACTTC.

The chain uses TRBV30 and TRBJ2-1, with 12 positions matching TRBD2. There are 14 residues in the CDR3. After removal of 5 bases from V and 6 bases from J, the junction contained 5 bases not matched to a gene. CDR1 GTSNPN and CDR2 SVGIG come from the germline V gene (reference sequence). CDR3 region: CAWRLAGVRNEQFF. CDR3 DNA sequence: TGTGCCTGGCGACTAGCGGGAGTTCGCAATGAGCAGTTCTTC.

V is TRBV18 and J is TRBJ2-1; D gene ambiguous. The CDR3 length is 15 residues. CDR1 is KGHSH, CDR2 LQKENI, per germline. Trimming shortened V by 3 bases and J by 2 bases, and 11 bases separated the two germline ends. The DNA of the CDR3 is TGTGCCAGCTCACCGGCCTACCACACCTACAATGAGCAGTTCTTC. As protein: CASSPAYHTYNEQFF.

The chain is built from TRBV25-1 and TRBJ2-1; D perhaps matches TRBD2 (5 bases). The V end was cut by 8 bases, the J end by 9 bases, with 11 bases between. CDR3 length equals 11 residues. CDR1 and CDR2 (germline): MGHDK, SYGVNS. The chain's CDR3 is CASLEGSEQFF. In DNA form, the CDR3 reads TGTGCCAGCCTAGAGGGAAGTGAGCAGTTCTTC.

V and J are TRBV7-2 and TRBJ2-1, with D maybe TRBD1 (5 bases). V lost 1 base, J lost 6 bases, and 7 bases lay in between. Germline values: CDR1 SGHTA, CDR2 FQGNSA. The CDR3 loop spans 13 amino acids. The CDR3 here is CASSLVGLNEQFF. In DNA, the CDR3 is TGTGCCAGCAGCTTAGTGGGGCTCAATGAGCAGTTCTTC.

This chain joins TRBV5-1 and TRBJ1-6, with D tentatively TRBD1 (6 bases). V was trimmed by 4 bases and J by 6 bases, leaving 14 bases between them. The length of the CDR3 is 15 residues. Germline CDR1 is SGHRS and CDR2 is YFSETQ. CDR3 in DNA: TGCGCCAGCAGCCCTGAACAGGGACCTAATTCACCCCTCCACTTT. As protein: CASSPEQGPNSPLHF.

The CDR3 reads CASRSVGLADKRTQYF. The DNA for the CDR3 is TGTGCCAGCAGATCTGTGGGACTAGCGGACAAGAGGACCCAGTACTTC. The rearrangement uses TRBV11-2 and TRBJ2-5, with TRBD2 matching over 11 bases. Germline assignment: CDR1 SGHAT and CDR2 FQNNGV. The CDR3 has 16 amino acids. The J segment lost 7 bases and the V segment lost 6 bases, leaving 13 bases of the junction unmatched.

This chain links TRBV9 with TRBJ2-1; maybe TRBD2 (6 bases). In germline, CDR1 is SGDLS, CDR2 YYNGEE. This CDR3 spans 16 amino acids. V was clipped by 0 bases and J by 0 bases, with 10 bases between them. As DNA, the CDR3 is TGTGCCAGCAGCGTAGTCGGGAGTGACTCCTACAATGAGCAGTTCTTC. Protein sequence: CASSVVGSDSYNEQFF.

This chain connects TRBV6-1 to TRBJ1-5; D gene uncertain. The CDR3 extends over 13 amino acids. Trimming pared 0 bases from V and 7 bases from J, leaving 7 bases between. The germline V gene has CDR1 MNHNS and CDR2 SASEGT. As DNA, the CDR3 is TGTGCCAGCAGTGAAGCTCCAGGACAGCCCCAGCATTTT. This encodes CASSEAPGQPQHF.

The rearrangement links TRBV4-2 to TRBJ2-1; D perhaps matches TRBD1 (6 bases). The CDR3 spans 17 residues. Germline lookup yields CDR1 LGHNA and CDR2 YNFKEQ. V was trimmed by 2 bases and J by 0 bases, leaving 14 bases between them. This chain's CDR3 is CASSQNQGLSSYNEQFF. DNA of the CDR3: TGTGCCAGCAGCCAAAACCAGGGGCTGAGCTCCTACAATGAGCAGTTCTTC.

About this clone: Other DNA sequences from this sample encode an identical CDR3 as well. The gene calls are TRBV5-1 and TRBJ2-1; 8 bases map to TRBD2. This CDR3 comprises 17 residues. J was trimmed by 9 bases and V by 1 base; bases with no gene match: 15. Germline CDR1 SGHRS, CDR2 YFSETQ. This CDR3 reads CASSLYSAGGPGGEQFF. For the CDR3, the DNA is TGCGCCAGCAGCTTGTATTCGGCGGGAGGCCCTGGAGGTGAGCAGTTCTTC.

This rearrangement joins TRBV2 to TRBJ2-7; D unresolved. Between the trimmed V and J ends, which lost 7 bases and 7 bases, there was a span of 8 bases. The CDR3 spans 10 residues. Germline CDR1 and CDR2: SNHLY and FYNNEI. CDR3 in amino acids: CASNLGEQYF. For the CDR3, the DNA is TGTGCCAGCAACCTTGGGGAGCAGTACTTC.

The chain is built from TRBV10-2 and TRBJ2-5; D uncertain. With the DNA end fitting TRBJ2-7 better, the J assignment may be wrong. This CDR3 contains 13 residues. CDR1 is WSHSY and CDR2 is SAAADI in the germline V gene. DNA of the CDR3: TGCGCCAGCAGTGACTGGCAGCGCTACGAGCAGTACTTC. As protein: CASSDWQRYEQYF.

The chain is built from TRBV6-6 and TRBJ2-3; 8 bases fit TRBD2. This CDR3 has 16 amino acids. The V gene end was trimmed by 6 bases and the J gene end by 2 bases; junction bases not matched to a gene: 10. Per the germline V gene, CDR1 is MNHNY and CDR2 is SVGAGI (reference sequence). The DNA of the CDR3 is TGTGCCAGCAGCAAGACAGCGGGGGCCGTCACAGATACGCAGTATTTT. Protein product: CASSKTAGAVTDTQYF.

The chain uses TRBV2 and TRBJ2-7, with D perhaps TRBD1 or TRBD2 (5 bases each). This CDR3 has 12 amino acids. Germline V gene sequence: CDR1 SNHLY, CDR2 FYNNEI. Written as DNA, the CDR3 is TGTAGCGGCGGCAGGGCCTCCTACGAGCAGTACTTC. Its translation is CSGGRASYEQYF.

By sample fraction, this clone is medium-sized (0.01 to 0.1%). The genes are TRBV4-3 and TRBJ2-1; tentative D call: TRBD2 (6 bases). The V gene's germline CDR1 is LGHNA and CDR2 YSLEER. The CDR3 is 15 residues long. V was clipped by 1 base and J by 3 bases, with 10 bases between them. The CDR3 nucleotides read TGCGCCAGCAGCCAAGTACGGGGGAACTACAATGAGCAGTTCTTC. Encoded protein: CASSQVRGNYNEQFF.

This sequence joins TRBV28 and TRBJ2-1; 7 nucleotides align to TRBD2. Germline CDR1 reads MDHEN; CDR2 reads SYDVKM. This CDR3 comprises 16 residues. The J segment lost 0 bases and the V segment lost 3 bases, leaving 5 bases of the junction unmatched. Written as DNA, the CDR3 is TGTGCCAGCAGTTTTTTCCGCGGGAGCTCCTACAATGAGCAGTTCTTC. This encodes CASSFFRGSSYNEQFF.

This chain joins TRBV7-8 and TRBJ2-6; TRBD2 matches at 8 bases. The CDR3 loop spans 17 amino acids. Germline assignment: CDR1 SGHVS and CDR2 FQNEAQ. J gave up 4 bases and V 5 bases, and 10 bases lay outside the gene matches. The CDR3 reads CASSPKSGSSGANVLTF. For the CDR3, the DNA is TGTGCCAGCAGCCCTAAGAGCGGGAGTTCAGGGGCCAACGTCCTGACTTTC.

V usage is TRBV18 and J usage is TRBJ1-5; TRBD1 agrees at 9 bases. CDR1 is KGHSH and CDR2 is LQKENI in the germline V gene. The CDR3 contains 17 residues. The junction had 10 bases not matched to a gene; V was cut back by 3 bases and J by 4 bases. CDR3 residues: CASSPSGTGIGNQPQHF. The DNA for the CDR3 is TGTGCCAGCTCACCTTCGGGGACAGGGATTGGTAATCAGCCCCAGCATTTT.

This rearrangement joins TRBV10-3 to TRBJ2-5; no clear D. Germline V gives CDR1 ENHRY, CDR2 SYGVKD. The V gene lost 7 bases and the J gene lost 2 bases, with 11 bases spanning the gap. The CDR3 contains 13 residues. This CDR3 reads CAIKGGEQETQYF. The CDR3 region has the DNA TGTGCCATCAAGGGTGGCGAGCAAGAGACCCAGTACTTC.

This clone has a single count. The V gene is TRBV5-1, the J gene TRBJ1-1; D might be TRBD1 (6 bases). The CDR3 covers 15 residues. V was clipped by 4 bases and J by 0 bases, with 13 bases between them. Germline loops: CDR1 SGHRS, CDR2 YFSETQ. CDR3 coding DNA: TGCGCCAGCAGCACGACAGGAGACATGAACACTGAAGCTTTCTTT. Translation: CASSTTGDMNTEAFF.

V is TRBV7-9 and J is TRBJ1-1; D may be TRBD1 (6 bases). With 8 bases removed from V and 14 bases from J, the gap between germline ends came to 15 bases. Germline CDR1 is SEHNR and CDR2 is FQNEAQ (reference sequence). The CDR3 length is 10 residues. CDR3 residues: CASQQGGTFF. As DNA, the CDR3 is TGTGCCAGCCAACAGGGCGGGACCTTCTTT.

The CDR3 sequence: CASSLGRGYEKLFF. The CDR3 DNA follows: TGTGCCAGCAGCCTGGGGAGGGGGTATGAAAAACTGTTTTTT. The gene calls are TRBV28 and TRBJ1-4, with D maybe TRBD1 (6 bases). This CDR3 has 14 residues. Germline CDR1 and CDR2: MDHEN and SYDVKM. Trimming left V 6 bases short and J 6 bases short, with 14 bases between.

This clone has just one count. J is TRBJ2-7 and V is TRBV28, with TRBD1 identical over 7 bases. This CDR3 has 15 residues. J lost 4 bases, V lost 2 bases, and 8 bases had no gene match. CDR1 and CDR2 from the germline V gene are MDHEN and SYDVKM. CDR3 nucleotide sequence: TGTGCCAGCAGTTTACCGACAGGGTGGTATTACGAGCAGTACTTC. It codes for CASSLPTGWYYEQYF. Based on the CDR3 plus reference TRBV28 and TRBJ2-7, the full variable domain is DVKVTQSSRYLVKRTGEKVFLECVQDMDHENMFWYRQDPGLGLRLIYFSYDVKMKEKGDIPEGYSVSREKKERFSLILESASTNQTSMYLCASSLPTGWYYEQYFGPGTRLTVT.

The CDR3 spells CASSLTLGYNEQFF. The DNA of the CDR3 is TGTGCCAGCAGCTTAACGCTGGGTTACAATGAGCAGTTCTTC. This chain uses TRBV7-3 with TRBJ2-1; D unresolved. V was trimmed by 0 bases and J by 4 bases, leaving 7 bases between them. CDR3 length: 14 residues. Germline V lookup: CDR1 SGHTA, CDR2 FQGTGA. Full variable domain (outside the CDR3, taken from reference TRBV7-3 and TRBJ2-1): GAGVSQTPSNKVTEKGKYVELRCDPISGHTALYWYRQSLGQGPEFLIYFQGTGAADDSGLPNDRFFAVRPEGSVSTLKIQRTERGDSAVYLCASSLTLGYNEQFFGPGTRLTVL.

This chain links TRBV6-4 with TRBJ2-7, with D hard to call. Looked up from germline, CDR1 is MRHNA and CDR2 is SNTAGT. V was shortened by 7 bases and J by 4 bases, with 11 bases between the two germline ends. The CDR3 is made up of 12 amino acids. The CDR3 DNA reads as TGTGCCAGCATAGTACCCAGATACGAGCAGTACTTC. Translating it yields CASIVPRYEQYF.

The gene calls are TRBV5-1 and TRBJ2-7; TRBD2 aligns across 13 bases. This CDR3 is built from 18 residues. With V trimmed by 2 bases and J by 2 bases, 10 bases remained unmatched. Germline CDR1 reads SGHRS; CDR2 reads YFSETQ. Here the CDR3 DNA reads TGCGCCAGCAGCTTCGCCACTAGCGGGAGGGCCGATCCCTACGAGCAGTACTTC. Protein product: CASSFATSGRADPYEQYF.

This chain joins TRBV7-9 and TRBJ2-1; TRBD2 might be the D (5 bases). Trimming took 5 bases from V and 2 from J, leaving 7 bases between them. The CDR3 covers 13 residues. Germline-derived CDR1 and CDR2 are SEHNR and FQNEAQ (reference sequence). DNA of the CDR3: TGTGCCAGCAGCCCGGAGGCCTACAATGAGCAGTTCTTC. This gives the protein CASSPEAYNEQFF.